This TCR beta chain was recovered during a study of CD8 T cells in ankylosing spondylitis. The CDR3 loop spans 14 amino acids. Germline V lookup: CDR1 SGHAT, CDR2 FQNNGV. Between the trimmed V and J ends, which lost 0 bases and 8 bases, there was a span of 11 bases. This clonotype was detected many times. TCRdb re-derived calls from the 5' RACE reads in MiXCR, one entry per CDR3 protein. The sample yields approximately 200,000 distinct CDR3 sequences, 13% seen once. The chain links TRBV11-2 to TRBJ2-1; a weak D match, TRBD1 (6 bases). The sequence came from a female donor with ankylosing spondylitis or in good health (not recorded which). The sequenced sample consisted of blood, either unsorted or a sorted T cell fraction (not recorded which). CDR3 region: CASSLEQGRDEQFF. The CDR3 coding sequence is TGTGCCAGCAGCTTAGAACAGGGTCGGGATGAGCAGTTCTTC.